The rows below give T cell receptor beta chains drawn from one sample of a study of type 1 and type 2 diabetes patients. Each CDR3 protein gets one entry after TCRdb re-called the multiplex PCR reads with MiXCR. The top ten hold roughly 15% of the sample, which has 280,000 or so distinct CDR3 sequences, 47% seen once. Sequenced material: peripheral blood mononuclear cells (PBMCs). The receptors come from a man between 18 and 29 years old with type 2 diabetes. CDR3s include the opening cysteine and the closing phenylalanine or tryptophan.

V	J	CDR3
TRBV2	TRBJ2-2	CASSDGGDNTGELFF
TRBV20-1	TRBJ1-4	CSARRTEGNEKLFF
TRBV18	TRBJ2-5	CASSLRQGFAETQYF
TRBV9	TRBJ1-4	CASSVGDRGHVEKLFF
TRBV20-1	TRBJ1-1	CSARDRAGSPEAFF
TRBV2	TRBJ2-5	CASSLVGPPEETQYF
TRBV2	TRBJ2-5	CASRETGGSGETQYF
TRBV19	TRBJ1-2	CASSISGQTNYGYTF
TRBV7-2	TRBJ2-2	CASSLDAGGRTGELFF
TRBV6-5	TRBJ2-7	CASSYSGGDSYEQYF
TRBV7-3	TRBJ1-1	CASSAQGVNTEAFF
TRBV7-2	TRBJ1-2	CASSLGPQTVYGYTF
TRBV9	TRBJ2-1	CASSVEVGVRDEQFF
TRBV5-1	TRBJ2-7	CASSTRQGSEQYF
TRBV6-1	TRBJ1-1	CASYQGRYTEAFF
TRBV20-1	TRBJ2-1	CSATWGVEQFF
TRBV10-2	TRBJ1-2	CASSESKAGGYGYTF
TRBV27	TRBJ2-7	CASSLSSGTDYEQYF